The 24 T cell receptor beta chains in this list originate from one sample, sequenced in a study of cytomegalovirus exposure and HLA in healthy donors. A multiplex PCR was run with 60 Vbeta primers and 13 Jbeta primers. The table came from immunoSEQ multiplex PCR; TCRdb's copy has only in-frame clones and leaves some out. The data contain 130,000 to 150,000 clones, roughly 84% of them singletons. Sequences were obtained from PBMCs. The receptors were gathered from a boy aged 2 to 9 in good health and CMV-seronegative.

The sample holds a few counts of this clone. V and J are TRBV6-5 and TRBJ1-1, with D possibly being TRBD1 (6 bases). CDR1 MNHEY and CDR2 SVGAGI come from the germline V gene. Between the trimmed V and J ends, which lost 6 bases and 0 bases, there was a span of 8 bases. The length of the CDR3 is 13 residues. CDR3 coding DNA: TGTGCCAGCAGCAGGGGAATGAACACTGAAGCTTTCTTT. Amino acids: CASSRGMNTEAFF.

This clone was seen only once. CDR3 bases: TGTGCCAGCACCGGGAACACTGAAGCTTTCTTT. Its translation: CASTGNTEAFF. The genes are TRBV28 and TRBJ1-1, with no clear D. CDR3 size: 11 residues. The V gene's germline CDR1 is MDHEN and CDR2 SYDVKM. Trimming removed 7 bases from V and 1 base from J, with 4 bases in between.

This chain links TRBV6-1 with TRBJ2-7; D is possibly TRBD1 (6 bases). This CDR3 region has 14 residues. V lost 6 bases and J lost 0, with 12 bases in between. Per the germline V gene, CDR1 is MNHNS and CDR2 is SASEGT. The CDR3 sequence is CASSLDRFSYEQYF. The CDR3 region has the DNA TGTGCCAGCAGCCTGGACAGATTCTCCTACGAGCAGTACTTC.

V is TRBV7-3 and J is TRBJ2-3, with TRBD2 matching 10 bases. V shed 5 bases and J 5 bases; nucleotides not matched to a gene: 10. CDR1 and CDR2 from the germline V gene are SGHTA and FQGTGA. The CDR3 is 16 residues long. CDR3 DNA: TGTGCCAGCAGCGCCGCCGGGACTAGCGATAGAGATACGCAGTATTTT. Translation: CASSAAGTSDRDTQYF.

V is TRBV5-1 and J is TRBJ1-1; tentatively, D is TRBD1 (5 bases). Trimming stripped 0 bases from V and 5 bases from J, with 17 bases between. The germline V gene has CDR1 SGHRS and CDR2 YFSETQ. The CDR3 sequence is 16 residues long. CDR3 loop: CASSLEVAPGKTEAFF. The CDR3 bases are TGCGCCAGCAGCTTGGAAGTCGCTCCAGGGAAAACTGAAGCTTTCTTT.

The rearrangement uses TRBV7-9 and TRBJ1-6; TRBD1 agrees at 8 bases. There are 12 residues in the CDR3. V was pared by 5 bases and J by 16 bases, with 7 bases of the junction left unmatched. The germline V gene encodes CDR1 SEHNR and CDR2 FQNEAQ (reference sequence). The CDR3 DNA reads as TGTGCCAGCAGCGCAAAGACAGGGGCTCTCCACTTT. It encodes CASSAKTGALHF.

This clone was seen once. The chain has TRBV28 and TRBJ2-1; 12 bases map to TRBD2. The germline CDR1 and CDR2 sequences are MDHEN and SYDVKM. This CDR3 contains 16 residues. Trimming at V came to 5 bases and at J to 2 bases, leaving 4 bases not matched to a gene. This CDR3 is CASSRGLAGPYNEQFF. CDR3 DNA: TGTGCCAGCAGTAGAGGACTAGCGGGACCCTACAATGAGCAGTTCTTC.

This CDR3 reads CATKDRGRGGYTF. In DNA form, the CDR3 reads TGTGCCACCAAGGACAGGGGGCGAGGGGGCTACACCTTC. V gene TRBV19 combines with J gene TRBJ1-2; the match to TRBD1 covers 11 bases. CDR1 and CDR2 from the germline V gene are LNHDA and SQIVND (reference sequence). V gave up 10 bases and J gave up 8 bases; unmatched junction bases: 9. CDR3 size: 13 residues. Full variable domain (rest looked up from reference TRBV19 and TRBJ1-2): DGGITQSPKYLFRKEGQNVTLSCEQNLNHDAMYWYRQDPGQGLRLIYYSQIVNDFQKGDIAEGYSVSREKKESFPLTVTSAQKNPTAFYLCATKDRGRGGYTFGSGTRLTVV.

The genes are TRBV6-1 and TRBJ2-5; D gene ambiguous. This CDR3 contains 15 residues. The germline V gene encodes CDR1 MNHNS and CDR2 SASEGT. The germline V and J ends were trimmed by 1 base and 2 bases, with 11 bases remaining between them. The CDR3 loop is CASSEGASWQETQYF. CDR3 DNA sequence: TGTGCCAGCAGTGAAGGGGCATCCTGGCAAGAGACCCAGTACTTC.

J is TRBJ2-7 and V is TRBV5-4, with D possibly being TRBD2 (5 bases). Per germline, CDR1 SGHNT and CDR2 YYREEE (reference sequence). The length of the CDR3 is 15 residues. Trimming cost V 7 bases and J 0 bases, with 17 bases left between them. CDR3 nucleotide sequence: TGTGCCAGCGGCGGTAGTACTAGGGACTCCTACGAGCAGTACTTC. It specifies CASGGSTRDSYEQYF.

V is TRBV15 and J is TRBJ1-2, with TRBD1 identical over 8 bases. J gave up 2 bases and V 0 bases, and 2 bases lay outside the gene matches. This CDR3 is built from 15 residues. Germline CDR1 is LNHNV and CDR2 is YYDKDF (reference sequence). CDR3 in amino acids: CATSRDRTGNYGYTF. CDR3 nucleotide sequence: TGTGCCACCAGCAGAGACCGGACAGGGAACTATGGCTACACCTTC.

The rearrangement links TRBV6-6 to TRBJ1-6; 8 nucleotides line up with TRBD1. Germline V gives CDR1 MNHNY, CDR2 SVGAGI (reference sequence). The CDR3 covers 16 residues. V lost 2 bases and J lost 7; bases outside the gene matches: 7. The DNA for the CDR3 is TGTGCCAGCAGTTACGGGCAGGGGGCGCGAAATTCACCCCTCCACTTT. Its translation is CASSYGQGARNSPLHF.

The V gene is TRBV30, the J gene TRBJ2-5; D may be TRBD2 (5 bases). Germline values: CDR1 GTSNPN, CDR2 SVGIG (reference sequence). V lost 0 bases to trimming and J lost 2 bases, with 10 bases between them. The CDR3 runs to 14 residues. In DNA form, the CDR3 reads TGTGCCTGGAGTGTCCAGCCGGGACAAGAGACCCAGTACTTC. Its translation is CAWSVQPGQETQYF.

The J gene is TRBJ1-1, the V gene TRBV7-3; tentative D call: TRBD1 (6 bases). CDR1 and CDR2 (germline): SGHTA, FQGTGA. CDR3 length: 14 residues. Trimming stripped 5 bases from V and 1 base from J, with 11 bases between. The DNA for the CDR3 is TGTGCCAGCAGCCTCAGGGACACGAACACTGAAGCTTTCTTT. As protein: CASSLRDTNTEAFF.

This chain connects TRBV28 to TRBJ2-5; possible D gene TRBD2, 6 bases. The V end was cut by 8 bases, the J end by 9 bases, with 7 bases between. The CDR3 extends over 9 amino acids. The germline CDR1 and CDR2 sequences are MDHEN and SYDVKM. The CDR3 is CASGEAQYF. The CDR3 nucleotides read TGTGCCAGCGGGGAGGCCCAGTACTTC.

The rearrangement uses TRBV27 and TRBJ1-2, with 7 bases aligning to TRBD1. J was trimmed by 8 bases and V by 7 bases; bases with no gene match: 25. The CDR3 contains 18 residues. From germline, CDR1 is MNHEY and CDR2 SMNVEV (reference sequence). The CDR3 region is CASTHGAKRWTGPNGYTF. The CDR3 coding sequence is TGTGCCAGCACCCACGGAGCCAAGAGATGGACAGGTCCCAACGGCTACACCTTC.

V is TRBV7-3 and J is TRBJ2-7; unclear D gene. V lost 5 bases and J lost 5, with 13 bases in between. Germline CDR1 reads SGHTA; CDR2 reads FQGTGA. This CDR3 comprises 13 residues. In DNA, the CDR3 is TGTGCCAGCAGCCCCACCGGAGCCGACGAGCAGTACTTC. Protein sequence: CASSPTGADEQYF.

The chain recombines TRBV28 with TRBJ2-7, with 8 bases that match TRBD2. Germline V CDR1 and CDR2: MDHEN, SYDVKM. Trimming at V came to 2 bases and at J to 5 bases, leaving 8 bases not matched to a gene. The CDR3 contains 15 residues. The CDR3 DNA reads TGTGCCAGCAGTTTAGTAGGAGCGGGAGCTAACGAGCAGTACTTC. Translated: CASSLVGAGANEQYF.

The rearrangement uses TRBV9 and TRBJ2-5; the match to TRBD2 covers 9 bases. The trim removed 1 base at V and 5 bases at J, leaving 3 bases unmatched. The CDR3 consists of 14 residues. Per germline, CDR1 SGDLS and CDR2 YYNGEE. CDR3 region: CASSVSSGIETQYF. The CDR3 coding sequence is TGTGCCAGCAGCGTATCTAGCGGGATCGAGACCCAGTACTTC. The whole variable domain, remainder taken from reference TRBV9 and TRBJ2-5, is DSGVTQTPKHLITATGQRVTLRCSPRSGDLSVYWYQQSLDQGLQFLIQYYNGEERAKGNILERFSAQQFPDLHSELNLSSLELGDSALYFCASSVSSGIETQYFGPGTRLLVL.

The chain has TRBV27 and TRBJ2-7; 8 bases line up with TRBD1. This CDR3 has 15 amino acids. After removal of 5 bases from V and 4 bases from J, the junction contained 10 bases not matched to a gene. CDR1 and CDR2 (germline): MNHEY, SMNVEV (reference sequence). The chain's CDR3 is CASSIRTGRSYEQYF. The DNA for the CDR3 is TGTGCCAGCAGTATTCGGACAGGGCGGTCTTACGAGCAGTACTTC.

The gene calls are TRBV7-6 and TRBJ2-2; tentatively, D is TRBD2 (6 bases). In germline, CDR1 is SGHVS, CDR2 FNYEAQ. The CDR3 consists of 16 residues. The germline V and J ends were trimmed by 5 bases and 6 bases, with 19 bases remaining between them. The CDR3 region is CASSPTSKTSSGELFF. In nucleotides, the CDR3 is TGTGCCAGCAGCCCGACGTCCAAAACTAGCTCCGGGGAGCTGTTTTTT.

The genes are TRBV5-4 and TRBJ2-5; the match to TRBD1 covers 8 bases. The V gene's germline CDR1 is SGHNT and CDR2 YYREEE (reference sequence). CDR3 length equals 13 residues. With V trimmed by 4 bases and J by 11 bases, 10 bases remained unmatched. The DNA for the CDR3 is TGTGCCAGCAGCCTCGGGACAGGTCAGGAGCAGTACTTC. This codes for CASSLGTGQEQYF.

The chain recombines TRBV7-9 with TRBJ2-7; possibly TRBD1 for D (6 bases). Germline values: CDR1 SEHNR, CDR2 FQNEAQ (reference sequence). The V end lost 0 bases, the J end lost 0 bases, and 12 bases lay between the germline ends. The CDR3 consists of 16 residues. For the CDR3, the DNA is TGTGCCAGCAGCTTAGCGCTGGGGGCCACCTCCTACGAGCAGTACTTC. Translating it yields CASSLALGATSYEQYF. The whole variable domain, remainder taken from reference TRBV7-9 and TRBJ2-7, is DTGVSQNPRHKITKRGQNVTFRCDPISEHNRLYWYRQTLGQGPEFLTYFQNEAQLEKSRLLSDRFSAERPKGSFSTLEIQRTEQGDSAMYLCASSLALGATSYEQYFGPGTRLTVT.

This chain connects TRBV7-3 to TRBJ2-3, with TRBD2 identical over 13 bases. The CDR3 covers 16 residues. Trimming took 2 bases from V and 5 from J; bases not matched to a gene: 4. Germline values: CDR1 SGHTA, CDR2 FQGTGA. CDR3 region: CASSLLLAGGVDTQYF. The CDR3 bases are TGTGCCAGCAGCTTACTACTAGCGGGAGGGGTAGATACGCAGTATTTT.